Each of the 28 T cell receptor beta chains below was sequenced from the same sample in a study of identical twins. TCRdb independently ran MiXCR on the 5' RACE reads; one entry per CDR3 protein. The repertoire has about 660,000 distinct CDR3 sequences, over 8.5% of them found once; the top ten carry 0.85% to 1%. This sample also appeared in a second study, on yellow fever vaccine responses in identical twins.

The sequencing sample was made of PBMCs. The receptors shown here come from a woman under 30 in good health.

This clonotype was seen a handful of times. The chain employs TRBV30 and TRBJ1-1, with 8 positions matching TRBD1. With 2 bases clipped from V and 0 bases from J, the junction kept 2 bases outside the gene matches. Germline CDR1 GTSNPN, CDR2 SVGIG (reference sequence). The CDR3 spans 14 residues. This chain's CDR3 is CAWSLGQVNTEAFF. For the CDR3, the DNA is TGTGCCTGGAGTTTGGGACAGGTGAACACTGAAGCTTTCTTT.

In this sample, this clonotype turned up many times. The chain is built from TRBV5-1 and TRBJ1-2, with a weak D call TRBD1 (6 bases). From germline, CDR1 is SGHRS and CDR2 YFSETQ. The V end lost 4 bases, the J end lost 3 bases, and 13 bases lay between the germline ends. The CDR3 is made up of 14 amino acids. The CDR3 is CASSLLAGDYGYTF. For the CDR3, the DNA is TGCGCCAGCAGCCTGCTCGCAGGGGACTATGGCTACACCTTC.

V gene TRBV27 combines with J gene TRBJ2-1; 9 bases fit TRBD1. Unmatched junction bases numbered 5, after V lost 5 bases and J lost 3 bases. The CDR3 is 15 amino acids. Germline V gene lookup returns CDR1 MNHEY and CDR2 SMNVEV (reference sequence). The CDR3: CASSPGTGFYNEQFF. As DNA, the CDR3 is TGTGCCAGCAGTCCAGGGACAGGGTTCTACAATGAGCAGTTCTTC.

In its sample, this clonotype was seen a few times. This chain joins TRBV6-5 and TRBJ1-5, with D uncertain. Trimming took off 8 bases at V and 0 bases at J, with 8 bases between the two ends. This CDR3 is built from 13 residues. The V gene's germline CDR1 is MNHEY and CDR2 SVGAGI. CDR3 protein: CASRSYSNQPQHF. CDR3 in DNA: TGTGCCAGCCGTTCCTATAGCAATCAGCCCCAGCATTTT.

The sample holds a few counts of this clonotype. The J gene is TRBJ2-1, the V gene TRBV3-1; D may be TRBD1 or TRBD2 (5 bases each). Trimming removed 7 bases at V and 4 bases at J, with 17 bases between. CDR1 and CDR2 (germline): LGHDT, YNNKEL (reference sequence). This CDR3 is built from 15 residues. The CDR3 bases are TGTGCCAGCACACAAACCGGGACCACATACAATGAGCAGTTCTTC. It translates to CASTQTGTTYNEQFF.

This clonotype was picked up a small number of times. V gene TRBV5-1 combines with J gene TRBJ2-5; 7 nucleotides match TRBD1. This CDR3 has 15 residues. Germline CDR1 SGHRS, CDR2 YFSETQ. Trimming took 1 base from V and 4 from J; bases not matched to a gene: 7. CDR3 DNA sequence: TGCGCCAGCAGCTTGACAGGGGATGCGGCAGAGACCCAGTACTTC. Its translation is CASSLTGDAAETQYF.

V usage is TRBV4-3 and J usage is TRBJ2-1, with a possible D match to TRBD1 (6 bases). CDR3 length: 15 residues. Germline V gene sequence: CDR1 LGHNA, CDR2 YSLEER. Trimming cost V 4 bases and J 1 base, with 11 bases left between them. The CDR3 DNA sequence: TGCGCCAGCAGCCTGCAGGACAGATCCTACAATGAGCAGTTCTTC. It translates to CASSLQDRSYNEQFF.

This clonotype has more than one count but fewer than ten. V and J are TRBV20-1 and TRBJ2-7; weak D call: TRBD1 (5 bases). Trimming removed 0 bases at V and 2 bases at J, with 11 bases between. The CDR3 contains 14 residues. CDR1 and CDR2 (germline): DFQATT, SNEGSKA (reference sequence). The CDR3 protein is CSARDLGHTYEQYF. The DNA of the CDR3 is TGCAGTGCTAGAGATTTAGGACATACCTACGAGCAGTACTTC.

This clonotype was observed a handful of times. This chain connects TRBV10-3 to TRBJ1-1; no definite D call. The CDR3 extends over 12 amino acids. From germline, CDR1 is ENHRY and CDR2 SYGVKD. V was cut by 6 bases and J by 5 bases, with 10 bases left in between. DNA for the CDR3: TGTGCCATCAGGGACCAGGCTACTGAAGCTTTCTTT. Translation gives CAIRDQATEAFF.

The chain combines TRBV27 with TRBJ2-5, with 8 bases lining up with TRBD1. The CDR3 consists of 17 residues. With 4 bases clipped from V and 2 bases from J, the junction kept 12 bases outside the gene matches. Germline V lookup: CDR1 MNHEY, CDR2 SMNVEV (reference sequence). For the CDR3, the DNA is TGTGCCAGCAGTTCCCTGCGAAGGACAGGGTTACAAGAGACCCAGTACTTC. This sequence encodes CASSSLRRTGLQETQYF.

Many counts were recorded for this clonotype. Here the CDR3 DNA reads TGCAGTGCTAGAGGACAGGGGGCTCTTTACGAGCAGTACTTC. Translation gives CSARGQGALYEQYF. V is TRBV20-1 and J is TRBJ2-7, with 10 positions matching TRBD1. The CDR3 is made up of 14 amino acids. The V segment lost 1 base and the J segment 4 bases; nucleotides outside the gene matches: 4. CDR1 is DFQATT and CDR2 is SNEGSKA in the germline V gene (reference sequence).

This clonotype was recorded at least ten times. V gene TRBV5-1 combines with J gene TRBJ2-2; D might be TRBD1 or TRBD2, each matching 6 bases. Germline CDR1 reads SGHRS; CDR2 reads YFSETQ. The CDR3 has 15 residues. Trimming left V 2 bases short and J 3 bases short, with 11 bases between. This CDR3 is CASSFGGVDTGELFF. As DNA, the CDR3 is TGCGCCAGCAGCTTCGGGGGCGTGGACACCGGGGAGCTGTTTTTT.

The chain employs TRBV5-4 and TRBJ2-7; possible D gene TRBD1, 6 bases. The CDR3 covers 12 residues. Per germline, CDR1 SGHNT and CDR2 YYREEE (reference sequence). The DNA for the CDR3 is TGTGCGGGGGCCGGGAACTCCTACGAGCAGTACTTC. This gives the protein CAGAGNSYEQYF.

There are a few counts of this clonotype. The chain links TRBV20-1 to TRBJ2-1; 11 nucleotides align to TRBD2. J lost 2 bases, V lost 6 bases, and 9 bases had no gene match. This CDR3 comprises 16 residues. Germline lookup yields CDR1 DFQATT and CDR2 SNEGSKA (reference sequence). The CDR3 sequence is CSALSPTSGTYNEQFF. The CDR3 coding sequence is TGCAGTGCCCTTTCTCCGACTAGCGGGACCTACAATGAGCAGTTCTTC.

This clonotype was observed a handful of times. This chain links TRBV29-1 with TRBJ2-5; no definite D call. V lost 7 bases to trimming and J lost 1 base, with 7 bases between them. The CDR3 runs 11 residues. Germline-derived CDR1 and CDR2 are SQVTM and ANQGSEA. DNA of the CDR3: TGCAGCGGCCGTTTCCAAGAGACCCAGTACTTC. As protein: CSGRFQETQYF.

This clonotype was seen more than once but under ten times. This chain links TRBV7-2 with TRBJ2-3, with TRBD1 matching over 8 bases. Germline trimming cut 5 bases from V and 3 bases from J; bases unmatched to any gene: 10. Germline V gene sequence: CDR1 SGHTA, CDR2 FQGNSA. The length of the CDR3 is 16 residues. The chain's CDR3 is CASSPGQGGNTDTQYF. CDR3 DNA: TGTGCCAGCAGCCCCGGACAGGGCGGGAATACAGATACGCAGTATTTT.

The CDR3 region is CASSLGQGTPTYEQYF. The CDR3 region has the DNA TGCGCCAGCAGCTTGGGGCAAGGGACACCCACCTACGAGCAGTACTTC. This sequence joins TRBV5-1 and TRBJ2-7; perhaps TRBD1 as D (6 bases). The CDR3 covers 16 residues. Trimming shortened V by 0 bases and J by 2 bases, and 15 bases separated the two germline ends. Germline V lookup: CDR1 SGHRS, CDR2 YFSETQ.

This clonotype showed up many times. The CDR3 sequence: CASAGLAAQETQYF. CDR3 nucleotide sequence: TGTGCCTCCGCGGGGCTAGCGGCCCAAGAGACCCAGTACTTC. The chain links TRBV12-3 or TRBV12-4 to TRBJ2-5, with 7 nucleotides matching TRBD2. Trimming removed 11 bases from V and 1 base from J; junction bases left unmatched: 10. This CDR3 has 14 amino acids.

In this sample, this clonotype turned up a few times. The CDR3 DNA reads TGCGCCAGCAGCATCTTTAGCGGGAGAGGTTACGAGCAGTACTTC. Amino acid sequence: CASSIFSGRGYEQYF. V and J are TRBV5-1 and TRBJ2-7, with 9 bases identical to TRBD2. The CDR3 totals 15 residues. J lost 4 bases, V lost 4 bases, and 9 bases had no gene match. CDR1 and CDR2 from the germline V gene are SGHRS and YFSETQ.

The chain has TRBV20-1 and TRBJ2-1; TRBD2 aligns across 10 bases. Per the germline V gene, CDR1 is DFQATT and CDR2 is SNEGSKA (reference sequence). The V segment lost 1 base and the J segment 7 bases; nucleotides outside the gene matches: 7. This CDR3 contains 15 residues. In nucleotides, the CDR3 is TGCAGTGCTAGAGTACTAGCGGGACTAATAAATGAGCAGTTCTTC. The encoded protein is CSARVLAGLINEQFF.

This chain connects TRBV5-1 to TRBJ2-7; TRBD1 aligns across 7 bases. The CDR3 runs 18 residues. Germline V lookup: CDR1 SGHRS, CDR2 YFSETQ. The ends lost 0 bases at V and 2 bases at J; junction bases unmatched: 14. In DNA form, the CDR3 reads TGCGCCAGCAGCTTGGCCATTCTCCGGACAGGTTCAACCTACGAGCAGTACTTC. Encoded protein: CASSLAILRTGSTYEQYF.

The chain combines TRBV2 with TRBJ2-3, with 8 nucleotides matching TRBD1. The CDR3 length is 15 residues. V shed 6 bases and J 4 bases; nucleotides not matched to a gene: 9. Germline V gene data show CDR1 as SNHLY and CDR2 as FYNNEI. CDR3 nucleotide sequence: TGTGCCAGCAGAACCGGGACAGGATCGGCAGATACGCAGTATTTT. It yields the protein CASRTGTGSADTQYF. Variable domain in full (rest from reference TRBV2 and TRBJ2-3): EPEVTQTPSHQVTQMGQEVILRCVPISNHLYFYWYRQILGQKVEFLVSFYNNEISEKSEIFDDQFSVERPDGSNFTLKIRSTKLEDSAMYFCASRTGTGSADTQYFGPGTRLTVL.

The genes are TRBV7-2 and TRBJ1-1; 8 bases agree with TRBD1. This CDR3 is built from 15 residues. Germline lookup yields CDR1 SGHTA and CDR2 FQGNSA. The J segment lost 5 bases and the V segment lost 4 bases, leaving 9 bases of the junction unmatched. In DNA, the CDR3 is TGTGCCAGCAGCTGGACAGGGCGTGCGTCTACTGAAGCTTTCTTT. This translates into CASSWTGRASTEAFF.

The gene calls are TRBV20-1 and TRBJ2-5; 14 nucleotides agree with TRBD2. V was pared by 3 bases and J by 5 bases, with 5 bases of the junction left unmatched. Looked up from germline, CDR1 is DFQATT and CDR2 is SNEGSKA (reference sequence). The CDR3 is 15 amino acids. The CDR3 DNA is TGCAGTGCTAGGGGACTAGCGGGAGTGCCCGAGACCCAGTACTTC. Amino acids: CSARGLAGVPETQYF.

This clonotype was detected only a few times. This chain uses TRBV11-2 with TRBJ2-2; D not resolved. V gave up 1 base and J gave up 3 bases, with 6 bases separating them. The V gene's germline CDR1 is SGHAT and CDR2 FQNNGV. The CDR3 extends over 14 amino acids. CDR3 residues: CASSLAPYTGELFF. CDR3 in DNA: TGTGCCAGCAGCTTAGCCCCCTACACCGGGGAGCTGTTTTTT.

In this sample, this clonotype turned up many times. The rearrangement joins TRBV10-2 to TRBJ2-1; a weak D match, TRBD2 (5 bases). The germline V gene encodes CDR1 WSHSY and CDR2 SAAADI. V was pared by 7 bases and J by 8 bases, with 12 bases between. The CDR3 spans 12 residues. The CDR3 DNA sequence: TGCGCCAGCAAACTGACTAACCATGAGCAGTTCTTC. It translates to CASKLTNHEQFF.

This clonotype appeared a few times. The chain has TRBV2 and TRBJ2-5; either TRBD1 or TRBD2 may supply D (5 bases each). V dropped 0 bases and J dropped 8 bases, with 10 bases sitting between them. Germline V CDR1 and CDR2: SNHLY, FYNNEI. The CDR3 is 13 residues long. This CDR3 is CASSEALGGTQYF. The CDR3 DNA follows: TGTGCCAGCAGTGAAGCGCTTGGGGGAACCCAGTACTTC.

In this sample, this clonotype turned up many times. V usage is TRBV20-1 and J usage is TRBJ1-2; maybe TRBD1 (5 bases). This CDR3 has 14 amino acids. The germline V gene encodes CDR1 DFQATT and CDR2 SNEGSKA (reference sequence). Deletions cut 7 bases from V and 6 bases from J, with 21 bases between. The CDR3 protein is CSVIDTGTVDGYTF. CDR3 nucleotide sequence: TGCAGTGTCATTGACACCGGGACTGTCGATGGCTACACCTTC.